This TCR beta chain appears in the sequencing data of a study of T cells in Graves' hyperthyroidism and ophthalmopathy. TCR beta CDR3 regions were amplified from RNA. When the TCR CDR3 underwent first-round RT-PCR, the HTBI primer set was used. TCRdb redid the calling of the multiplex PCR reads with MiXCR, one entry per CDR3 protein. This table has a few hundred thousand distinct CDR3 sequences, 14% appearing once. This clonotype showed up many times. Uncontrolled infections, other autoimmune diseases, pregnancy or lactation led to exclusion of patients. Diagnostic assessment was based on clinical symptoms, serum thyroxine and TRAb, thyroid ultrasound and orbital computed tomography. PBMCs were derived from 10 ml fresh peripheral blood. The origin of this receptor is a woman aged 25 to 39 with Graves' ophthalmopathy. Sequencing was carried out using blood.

CDR3 sequence: CASSRNYNEAFF. The DNA of the CDR3 is TGTGCCAGCAGCCGCAATTATAATGAAGCTTTCTTT. The gene calls are TRBV7-2 and TRBJ1-1; D not certain. The V end lost 5 bases, the J end lost 7 bases, and 11 bases lay between the germline ends. The CDR3 sequence is 12 residues long. The V gene's germline CDR1 is SGHTA and CDR2 FQGNSA.